The following is a T cell receptor (beta chain) sequence with its context. Its target is not known. The record originates from a study of cytomegalovirus exposure and HLA in healthy donors. Study as a whole: An earlier analysis identified 120 million or so unique TCR beta sequences in 170 million or so T cells.

Study-wide points: In most subjects, TCR beta sequences reportedly gave accurate predictions of HLA-A and HLA-B alleles.

The PCR used 60 Vbeta and 13 Jbeta primers. TCRdb's copy holds only in-frame clones and misses some; the assay was immunoSEQ multiplex PCR. The sample records more than 95,000 clones, more than 70% being singletons. The CDR3 runs 15 residues. Germline CDR1 is MNHEY and CDR2 is SVGAGI. The V and J ends lost 6 bases and 8 bases respectively, with 19 bases between them. The receptor was derived from a man aged 25 to 45 in good health and CMV-seronegative. This rearrangement joins TRBV6-5 to TRBJ2-2, with D possibly being TRBD2 (5 bases). The sample comprised PBMCs. CDR3 sequence (DNA): TGTGCCAGCAGCCCGGGGAGTCCTCTCTCAGGGGAGCTGTTTTTT. It yields the protein CASSPGSPLSGELFF.